The 27 T cell receptor beta chains presented below share a single source sample, sequenced in a study of T cell responses to AZD1222 COVID-19 vaccine. Here immunoSEQ multiplex PCR was the method, and the copy in TCRdb shows in-frame clones only, minus some. Here the sample spans 150,000 to 200,000 clones, 75% to 90% being singletons. The material sequenced was peripheral blood, taken on day 0 of AZD1222 vaccination. The receptors stem from an adult in good health.

This clone qualifies as medium-sized. The chain has TRBV6-5 and TRBJ1-2; D is possibly TRBD1 (5 bases). This CDR3 contains 11 residues. V shed 5 bases and J shed 11 bases, with 12 bases lying between them. Germline loops: CDR1 MNHEY, CDR2 SVGAGI. CDR3 in amino acids: CASSLGTVYTF. The CDR3 nucleotides are TGTGCCAGCAGTCTAGGGACGGTGTACACCTTC.

The chain combines TRBV19 with TRBJ1-5, with D tentatively TRBD1 (5 bases). V gave up 5 bases and J gave up 4 bases, with 21 bases separating them. The CDR3 has 17 residues. Germline CDR1 is LNHDA and CDR2 is SQIVND (reference sequence). CDR3 loop: CASSQNPLEGWNQPQHF. The CDR3 bases are TGTGCCAGTAGTCAGAATCCTCTGGAGGGGTGGAATCAGCCCCAGCATTTT. The full variable domain, in which reference TRBV19 and TRBJ1-5 provide the parts outside the CDR3, is DGGITQSPKYLFRKEGQNVTLSCEQNLNHDAMYWYRQDPGQGLRLIYYSQIVNDFQKGDIAEGYSVSREKKESFPLTVTSAQKNPTAFYLCASSQNPLEGWNQPQHFGDGTRLSIL.

The chain carries TRBV6-5 and TRBJ1-5; D is possibly TRBD1 (6 bases). Germline-derived CDR1 and CDR2 are MNHEY and SVGAGI. The CDR3 runs to 15 residues. The V gene lost 9 bases and the J gene lost 5 bases, with 20 bases spanning the gap. The CDR3 protein is CASRGTRGRDQPQHF. CDR3 nucleotides: TGTGCCAGTAGAGGAACCAGGGGACGGGATCAGCCCCAGCATTTT.

V and J are TRBV7-2 and TRBJ2-1; the D gene is possibly TRBD2 (6 bases). V lost 3 bases to trimming and J lost 12 bases, with 9 bases between them. The CDR3 totals 11 residues. The germline gives CDR1 SGHTA, CDR2 FQGNSA. CDR3 amino acids: CASSLAGPQFF. The CDR3 region has the DNA TGTGCCAGCAGCTTGGCGGGGCCGCAGTTCTTC.

This clone was seen just once. This rearrangement joins TRBV5-1 to TRBJ2-5; D perhaps matches TRBD2 (5 bases). Germline V CDR1 and CDR2: SGHRS, YFSETQ. The CDR3 sequence is 13 residues long. V was clipped by 5 bases and J by 3 bases, with 11 bases between them. The CDR3 DNA follows: TGCGCCAGCAGAAGGGCAGCGGAAGAGACCCAGTACTTC. Amino acid sequence: CASRRAAEETQYF.

V usage is TRBV19 and J usage is TRBJ2-2, with D possibly matching TRBD1 (5 bases). This CDR3 spans 17 amino acids. The ends were cut back, 2 bases at V and 6 bases at J, with 19 bases in the middle. CDR1 is LNHDA and CDR2 is SQIVND in the germline V gene (reference sequence). The CDR3 loop reads CASSITNYMGLAGELFF. CDR3 in DNA: TGTGCCAGTAGTATAACCAACTACATGGGGCTCGCCGGGGAGCTGTTTTTT.

The rearrangement uses TRBV19 and TRBJ1-3; a weak D match, TRBD1 (5 bases). V was pared by 4 bases and J by 1 base, with 8 bases between. CDR3 length equals 14 residues. The germline gives CDR1 LNHDA, CDR2 SQIVND (reference sequence). The CDR3 reads CASSTRVSGNTIYF. The CDR3, as DNA: TGTGCCAGTAGTACCAGGGTTTCTGGAAACACCATATATTTT.

The V gene is TRBV10-1, the J gene TRBJ2-1, with D possibly TRBD2 on 5 matching bases. V lost 3 bases to trimming and J lost 14 bases, with 14 bases between them. CDR3 length: 12 amino acids. Looked up from germline, CDR1 is WNHNN and CDR2 is SYGVQD (reference sequence). Here the CDR3 reads CASSDLAGSKFF. The CDR3 DNA is TGCGCCAGCAGTGATCTAGCTGGATCCAAGTTCTTC.

The V gene is TRBV29-1, the J gene TRBJ2-1; 14 bases agree with TRBD2. The germline gives CDR1 SQVTM, CDR2 ANQGSEA. This CDR3 contains 18 residues. After removal of 5 bases from V and 6 bases from J, the junction contained 15 bases not matched to a gene. The DNA of the CDR3 is TGCAGCGTTTCCCGACTAGCGGGAGGGTCGCGTTGGAGCAATGAGCAGTTCTTC. It encodes CSVSRLAGGSRWSNEQFF.

The V call is TRBV29-1, the J call TRBJ1-4; TRBD1 agrees at 9 bases. J gave up 3 bases and V 7 bases, and 3 bases lay outside the gene matches. Germline V lookup: CDR1 SQVTM, CDR2 ANQGSEA. The CDR3 runs to 13 residues. The CDR3 spells CSGGQGPNEKLFF. The CDR3 DNA follows: TGCAGCGGGGGACAGGGACCTAATGAAAAACTGTTTTTT.

V usage is TRBV5-4 and J usage is TRBJ1-2, with D tentatively TRBD1 (5 bases). V was pared by 0 bases and J by 1 base, with 16 bases between. CDR1 is SGHNT, CDR2 YYREEE, per germline (reference sequence). This CDR3 has 17 amino acids. The CDR3 region is CASSLGGVRAINYGYTF. Written as DNA, the CDR3 is TGTGCCAGCAGCTTGGGAGGTGTCAGGGCTATTAACTATGGCTACACCTTC. Filled out from reference TRBV5-4 and TRBJ1-2, the complete variable domain reads ETGVTQSPTHLIKTRGQQVTLRCSSQSGHNTVSWYQQALGQGPQFIFQYYREEENGRGNFPPRFSGLQFPNYSSELNVNALELDDSALYLCASSLGGVRAINYGYTFGSGTRLTVV.

Turning to this clone: This specimen includes other DNA sequences encoding the same CDR3. The V and J genes are TRBV3-1 (or the pseudogene TRBV3-2) and TRBJ1-1, with D uncertain. V was cut by 3 bases and J by 5 bases, with 7 bases left in between. This CDR3 region has 12 residues. CDR1 is LGHDT and CDR2 is YNNKEL in the germline V gene (reference sequence). The DNA of the CDR3 is TGTGCCAGCAGCCAGGCTACTACTGAAGCTTTCTTT. This encodes CASSQATTEAFF.

This rearrangement joins TRBV15 to TRBJ2-1; maybe TRBD2 (6 bases). Trimming shortened V by 3 bases and J by 7 bases, and 16 bases separated the two germline ends. This CDR3 has 15 amino acids. Looked up from germline, CDR1 is LNHNV and CDR2 is YYDKDF (reference sequence). CDR3 coding DNA: TGTGCCACCAGCAGGGAGGGGCCATTGATGAATGAGCAGTTCTTC. Its protein product is CATSREGPLMNEQFF. The variable domain in full, completed from reference TRBV15 and TRBJ2-1, reads DAMVIQNPRYQVTQFGKPVTLSCSQTLNHNVMYWYQQKSSQAPKLLFHYYDKDFNNEADTPDNFQSRRPNTSFCFLDIRSPGLGDTAMYLCATSREGPLMNEQFFGPGTRLTVL.

This clone was seen once. The chain is built from TRBV10-3 and TRBJ2-3, with D unclear. This CDR3 is built from 16 residues. The germline V and J ends were trimmed by 5 bases and 2 bases, with 17 bases remaining between them. Germline loops: CDR1 ENHRY, CDR2 SYGVKD. The CDR3 loop is CAISTRTAEYTDTQYF. Written as DNA, the CDR3 is TGTGCCATCAGTACTCGAACGGCAGAGTACACAGATACGCAGTATTTT.

This chain connects TRBV30 to TRBJ1-2; no firm D call. The V end lost 0 bases, the J end lost 0 bases, and 5 bases lay between the germline ends. Per the germline V gene, CDR1 is GTSNPN and CDR2 is SVGIG (reference sequence). The CDR3 is 13 residues long. The CDR3 DNA reads TGTGCCTGGAGTGTACAAGCTAACTATGGCTACACCTTC. Its protein is CAWSVQANYGYTF. Full variable domain (remainder filled in from reference TRBV30 and TRBJ1-2): SQTIHQWPATLVQPVGSPLSLECTVEGTSNPNLYWYRQAAGRGLQLLFYSVGIGQISSEVPQNLSASRPQDRQFILSSKKLLLSDSGFYLCAWSVQANYGYTFGSGTRLTVV.

The V and J genes are TRBV27 and TRBJ2-3; D not certain. The CDR3 contains 17 residues. Germline V gene lookup returns CDR1 MNHEY and CDR2 SMNVEV (reference sequence). V was clipped by 6 bases and J by 0 bases, with 19 bases between them. CDR3 region: CASSQLGSGLSTDTQYF. The CDR3 region has the DNA TGTGCCAGCAGCCAGTTGGGTTCCGGTCTTAGCACAGATACGCAGTATTTT.

V and J are TRBV24-1 and TRBJ2-3; 10 bases line up with TRBD1. The germline CDR1 and CDR2 sequences are KGHDR and SFDVKD. V lost 9 bases and J lost 1; bases outside the gene matches: 0. This CDR3 has 13 residues. CDR3 sequence reads: CATGTGGTDTQYF. The CDR3 DNA sequence: TGTGCCACCGGGACAGGGGGCACAGATACGCAGTATTTT.

The gene calls are TRBV3-1 (or the pseudogene TRBV3-2) and TRBJ2-3, with no clear D. V lost 0 bases to trimming and J lost 8 bases, with 12 bases between them. The CDR3 spans 14 residues. Looked up from germline, CDR1 is LGHDT and CDR2 is YNNKEL (reference sequence). DNA of the CDR3: TGTGCCAGCAGCCAAGATTTGAGAGCGTTTACGCAGTATTTT. Its translation: CASSQDLRAFTQYF.

The V call is TRBV7-2, the J call TRBJ1-4; no firm D call. The CDR3 covers 14 residues. Germline V gene data show CDR1 as SGHTA and CDR2 as FQGNSA. The V gene lost 5 bases and the J gene lost 8 bases, with 15 bases spanning the gap. DNA for the CDR3: TGTGCCAGCAGCCAGAGGCGGAGTCGGGAAAAACTGTTTTTT. Translation: CASSQRRSREKLFF.

The gene calls are TRBV5-5 and TRBJ1-1; tentative D call: TRBD1 (5 bases). CDR3 length equals 15 residues. Germline loops: CDR1 SGHKS, CDR2 YYEKEE (reference sequence). V lost 1 base to trimming and J lost 1 base, with 11 bases between them. The CDR3 reads CASSLLGQGNTEAFF. The CDR3 DNA reads as TGTGCCAGCAGCTTGTTAGGTCAGGGGAACACTGAAGCTTTCTTT.

This rearrangement joins TRBV7-3 to TRBJ1-5; D unclear. The germline V gene has CDR1 SGHTA and CDR2 FQGTGA. The CDR3 spans 14 residues. V was trimmed by 3 bases and J by 0 bases, leaving 6 bases between them. The CDR3, as DNA: TGTGCCAGCAGCTTTGATTCTAGCAATCAGCCCCAGCATTTT. The encoded protein is CASSFDSSNQPQHF.

The genes are TRBV10-3 and TRBJ1-2, with TRBD1 identical over 7 bases. V lost 4 bases and J lost 10; bases outside the gene matches: 15. CDR1 and CDR2 from the germline V gene are ENHRY and SYGVKD. The CDR3 length is 15 residues. Written as DNA, the CDR3 is TGTGCCATCAGTGCCGGGCTCCGGGACAGCGACTTCTACACCTTC. It is translated as CAISAGLRDSDFYTF.

CDR3 loop: CASSQGTSGRGTDTQYF. DNA of the CDR3: TGCGCCAGCAGCCAGGGGACTAGCGGGAGGGGTACAGATACGCAGTATTTT. This chain joins TRBV5-1 and TRBJ2-3, with TRBD2 matching over 16 bases. Germline CDR1 reads SGHRS; CDR2 reads YFSETQ. V dropped 4 bases and J dropped 3; count of bases not matched to a gene: 5. The CDR3 is 17 residues long.

The rearrangement links TRBV2 to TRBJ1-2; 7 nucleotides agree with TRBD1. The germline gives CDR1 SNHLY, CDR2 FYNNEI. The CDR3 covers 14 residues. V was clipped by 6 bases and J by 2 bases; unmatched bases: 6. The CDR3 spells CASSLMGQNYGYTF. CDR3 in DNA: TGTGCCAGCAGCCTTATGGGACAGAACTATGGCTACACCTTC.

The V gene is TRBV30, the J gene TRBJ1-5, with D possibly matching TRBD1 (6 bases). The V and J ends lost 0 bases and 1 base respectively, with 7 bases between them. The CDR3 length is 14 residues. Germline loops: CDR1 GTSNPN, CDR2 SVGIG (reference sequence). CDR3 protein: CAWSVDRSNQPQHF. Here the CDR3 DNA reads TGTGCCTGGAGTGTCGACAGGAGCAATCAGCCCCAGCATTTT.

J is TRBJ1-5 and V is TRBV5-1; D is unclear. Trimming took 1 base from V and 1 from J, leaving 9 bases between them. Germline V gives CDR1 SGHRS, CDR2 YFSETQ. The CDR3 has 15 residues. CDR3 amino acids: CASSLTGLSNQPQHF. CDR3 DNA: TGCGCCAGCAGCTTGACGGGATTGAGCAATCAGCCCCAGCATTTT.

The chain joins TRBV6-4 to TRBJ2-3; D not resolved. Looked up from germline, CDR1 is MRHNA and CDR2 is SNTAGT. The CDR3 loop spans 13 amino acids. Trimming stripped 7 bases from V and 0 bases from J, with 8 bases between. The CDR3 spells CASIQQSTDTQYF. CDR3 coding DNA: TGTGCCAGCATACAACAGAGCACAGATACGCAGTATTTT.